The rows below give T cell receptor beta chains drawn from one sample of a study of vaccination and CD4 T cells after COVID-19. For these receptors, no antigen is known. TCRdb reprocessed the PCR reads via MiXCR and lists one record per CDR3 protein. The sample shows 7,000 to 10,000 distinct CDR3 sequences, around 66% of them seen only once. The sequenced material came from CD4+ T cells from blood, cultured in vitro. The receptors stem from a human donor who had recovered from COVID-19. Each CDR3 is given with its conserved first and last residue. D genes are given only for firm matches. Clone size is given for some rows only: seen once, a few or many times, or a class if the clone is expanded.

TRBV7-8,TRBJ2-3,few,TRBD2,TGTGCCAGCAGTCCACGGGGACTAGCGGGAGGTACAGATACGCAGTATTTT,CASSPRGLAGGTDTQYF
TRBV5-5,TRBJ2-3,NA,NA,TGTGCCAGCAGCTTGTCAACAGGGATCCTCCGAGTGGATACGCAGTATTTT,CASSLSTGILRVDTQYF
TRBV20-1,TRBJ1-5,NA,NA,TGCAGTGCCGGGACTCGGGAGGATCAGCCCCAGCATTTT,CSAGTREDQPQHF
TRBV20-1,TRBJ1-1,few,TRBD1,TGCAGTGCTCCCTACATCGGACAGGTCCTTTTTCGAGCTTTCTTT,CSAPYIGQVLFRAFF
TRBV7-9,TRBJ1-1,NA,NA,TGTGCCAGCAGCTTTAGCGGCGATAACACTGAAGCTTTCTTT,CASSFSGDNTEAFF
TRBV11-2,TRBJ1-2,NA,NA,TGTGCCAGCAGCGGGGGGGGGAATTATAACTATGGCTACACCTTC,CASSGGGNYNYGYTF
TRBV9,TRBJ2-1,NA,NA,TGTGCCAGCAGCGTAGGGGCAGGGGGAGGCGGTGAGCAGTTCTTC,CASSVGAGGGGEQFF
TRBV19,TRBJ1-2,NA,NA,TGTGCCAGTATGCCCTCTGGGAACGGAGCTTCTGGCTACACCTTC,CASMPSGNGASGYTF
TRBV2,TRBJ1-6,NA,TRBD1,TGTGCCAGCAGGGGGCAGGGGGCCTATAATTCACCCCTCCACTTT,CASRGQGAYNSPLHF
TRBV2,TRBJ1-1,large,NA,TGTGCCAGCAGCGGGGGGAGGGAGTACACTGAAGCTTTCTTT,CASSGGREYTEAFF
TRBV7-9,TRBJ1-1,few,NA,TGTGCCAGCAGCGTTAACACTGAAGCTTTCTTT,CASSVNTEAFF
TRBV25-1,TRBJ1-6,NA,NA,TGTGCCAGCAGTTCCGGGACGGCTAATTCACCCCTCCACTTT,CASSSGTANSPLHF
TRBV20-1,TRBJ2-5,few,TRBD2,TGCAGTGCTAGAGATACTAGCGGGGCCGGGCGCCAAGAGACCCAGTACTTC,CSARDTSGAGRQETQYF
TRBV20-1,TRBJ2-3,NA,TRBD2,TGCAGTGCTAGGCCGGTGTCCGGGACTAGCGGGGGGTCAGATACGCAGTATTTT,CSARPVSGTSGGSDTQYF
TRBV5-1,TRBJ2-3,NA,NA,TGCGCCAGCAGCTTGGGCGGGGTTAGCACAGATACGCAGTATTTT,CASSLGGVSTDTQYF
TRBV4-1,TRBJ1-2,NA,NA,TGCGCCAGCAGCCAACCGGGACAAAGCTATGGCTACACCTTC,CASSQPGQSYGYTF
TRBV7-8,TRBJ2-1,NA,TRBD2,TGTGCCAGCAGCTTAGCGCCGCCTAGCGGGGTTGAGCAGTTCTTC,CASSLAPPSGVEQFF
TRBV28,TRBJ2-6,NA,NA,TGTGCCAGCAGTTTGGATCCCACTGGGGCCAACGTCCTGACTTTC,CASSLDPTGANVLTF